This TCR beta chain originates from a study of identical twins. One entry per CDR3 protein results from TCRdb running MiXCR on the 5' RACE reads. The sample holds some 790,000 distinct CDR3 sequences, 15% to 20% seen once. Study results and caveats: In cord blood, abundant beta clonotypes had fewer insertions; memory showed no trend. The study reached conclusions through statistical analysis that was cross-sectional, not following the same donors.

V was trimmed by 3 bases and J by 8 bases, leaving 13 bases between them. Germline V gene lookup returns CDR1 MNHNS and CDR2 SASEGT. This CDR3 spans 13 amino acids. This clonotype was found a few times. Its specificity is unknown. In addition, the sample was reused for a study of T cells expressing NK-cell markers. From that report: The TCR beta repertoires originated in sorted CD3+CD56+NKG2C+, CD3+CD56+NKG2C- and CD3+CD56-NKG2C+ T cells. Dominant NKG2C+ clonotype frequencies of about 1.0-8% of CD8+ T cells were measured in over five donors.

The chain couples TRBV6-1 to TRBJ1-2, with D tentatively TRBD1 (6 bases). Material for sequencing was PBMCs. This receptor was identified in a young woman in good health. The CDR3 DNA sequence: TGTGCCAGCAGTGAGATCGCAGGGGAAGGCTACACCTTC. It is translated as CASSEIAGEGYTF.